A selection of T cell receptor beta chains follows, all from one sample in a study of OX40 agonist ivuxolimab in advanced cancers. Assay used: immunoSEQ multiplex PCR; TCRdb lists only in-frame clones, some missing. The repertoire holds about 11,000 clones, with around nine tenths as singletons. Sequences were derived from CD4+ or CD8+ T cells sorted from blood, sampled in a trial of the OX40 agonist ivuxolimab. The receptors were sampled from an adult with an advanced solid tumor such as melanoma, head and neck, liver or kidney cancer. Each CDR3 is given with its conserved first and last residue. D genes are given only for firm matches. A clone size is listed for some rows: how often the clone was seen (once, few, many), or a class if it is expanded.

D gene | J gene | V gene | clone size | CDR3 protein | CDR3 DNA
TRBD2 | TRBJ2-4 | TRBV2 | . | CASMGASGRATFVDIQYF | TGTGCCAGCATGGGGGCTAGCGGGAGGGCCACTTTTGTGGACATTCAGTACTTC
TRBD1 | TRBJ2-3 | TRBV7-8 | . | CATWTGLIADTQYF | TGTGCCACGTGGACAGGGCTTATCGCAGATACGCAGTATTTT
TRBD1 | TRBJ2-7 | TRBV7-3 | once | CASSSSGTGFYEQYF | TGTGCCAGCAGCTCCTCCGGGACAGGGTTCTACGAGCAGTACTTC
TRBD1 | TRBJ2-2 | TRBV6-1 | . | CASPQGPAGELFF | TGTGCCAGCCCACAGGGGCCAGCCGGGGAGCTGTTTTTT
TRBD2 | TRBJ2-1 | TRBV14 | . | CASSQGSGRASYNEQFF | TGTGCCAGCAGCCAAGGTAGCGGGAGGGCCTCCTACAATGAGCAGTTCTTC
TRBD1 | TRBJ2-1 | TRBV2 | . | CASSGRGLYNEQFF | TGTGCCAGCAGTGGCAGGGGGCTCTACAATGAGCAGTTCTTC
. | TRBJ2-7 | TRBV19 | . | CASSMGPAGFDYEQYF | TGTGCCAGTAGTATGGGTCCGGCAGGGTTCGACTACGAGCAGTACTTC
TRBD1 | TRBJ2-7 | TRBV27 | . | CASSLGTAQFYEQYF | TGTGCCAGCAGTTTGGGGACAGCTCAATTCTACGAGCAGTACTTC
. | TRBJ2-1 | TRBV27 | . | CASSLFWSLYNEQFF | TGTGCCAGCAGTTTATTCTGGTCTCTATACAATGAGCAGTTCTTC
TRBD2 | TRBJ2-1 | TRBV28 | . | CASSAQLAGGYYEQFF | TGTGCCAGCAGTGCCCAACTAGCGGGAGGGTATTATGAGCAGTTCTTC
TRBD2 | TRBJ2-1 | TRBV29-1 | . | CSVEDYQRETYNEQFF | TGCAGCGTTGAAGATTACCAGCGGGAGACCTACAATGAGCAGTTCTTC
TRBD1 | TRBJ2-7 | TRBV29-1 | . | CSVEGGTGGVGLGYEQYF | TGCAGCGTTGAAGGGGGGACAGGGGGCGTCGGATTAGGCTACGAGCAGTACTTC
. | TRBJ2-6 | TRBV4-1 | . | CASSPTAGFTSGANVLTF | TGCGCCAGCAGCCCCACAGCGGGTTTCACCTCTGGGGCCAACGTCCTGACTTTC
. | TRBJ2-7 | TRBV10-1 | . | CASSEGSSYEQYF | TGCGCCAGCAGTGAGGGGTCCTCCTACGAGCAGTACTTC
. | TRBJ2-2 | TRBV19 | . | CASSSTSIPGELFF | TGTGCCAGTAGTAGTACTAGCATACCCGGGGAGCTGTTTTTT
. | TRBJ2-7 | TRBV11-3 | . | CASSLVPSERGLEQYF | TGTGCCAGCAGCTTAGTACCTAGCGAAAGGGGCCTCGAGCAGTACTTC
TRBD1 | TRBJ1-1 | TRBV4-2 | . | CASSPRIRADRVNTEAFF | TGTGCCAGCAGCCCAAGGATCAGGGCCGACAGGGTTAACACTGAAGCTTTCTTT
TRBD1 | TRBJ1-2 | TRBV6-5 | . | CASSYFAGGYGYTF | TGTGCCAGCAGTTACTTTGCAGGGGGGTATGGCTACACCTTC
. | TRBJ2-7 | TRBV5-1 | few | CASSSDGQIVSYEQYF | TGCGCCAGCAGCTCGGACGGACAGATAGTTTCCTACGAGCAGTACTTC
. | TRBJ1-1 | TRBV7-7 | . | CASSNGGFAEAFF | TGTGCTAGCAGCAACGGGGGGTTCGCTGAAGCTTTCTTT
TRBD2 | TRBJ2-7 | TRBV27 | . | CASSPSGTLYEQYF | TGTGCCAGCAGTCCGAGCGGGACCCTCTACGAGCAGTACTTC
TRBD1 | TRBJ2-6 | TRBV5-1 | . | CASSLGDRTYSGANVLTF | TGCGCCAGCAGCTTAGGGGACAGAACCTACTCTGGGGCCAACGTCCTGACTTTC
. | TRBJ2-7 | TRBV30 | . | CAWSGPLYEQYF | TGTGCCTGGAGTGGCCCTTTGTACGAGCAGTACTTC
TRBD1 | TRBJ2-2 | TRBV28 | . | CASNPTGVNTGELFF | TGTGCCAGCAATCCGACAGGGGTCAACACCGGGGAGCTGTTTTTT
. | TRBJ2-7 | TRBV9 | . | CASSVGISSYEQYF | TGTGCCAGCAGCGTAGGTATCAGCTCCTACGAGCAGTACTTC
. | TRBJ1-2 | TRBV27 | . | CASSLSKQLMGYGYTF | TGTGCCAGCAGTTTATCGAAACAGTTGATGGGTTATGGCTACACCTTC
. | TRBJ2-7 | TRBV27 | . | CASSLIAGEQYF | TGTGCCAGCAGTTTAATTGCCGGGGAGCAGTACTTC
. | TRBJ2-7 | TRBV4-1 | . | CASSQEGKYEQYF | TGCGCCAGCAGCCAAGAAGGTAAATACGAGCAGTACTTC
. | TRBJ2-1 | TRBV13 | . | CASSISEYNEQFF | TGTGCCAGCAGCATTTCAGAGTACAATGAGCAGTTCTTC
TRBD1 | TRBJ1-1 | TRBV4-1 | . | CASSRPGQGSRLTEAFF | TGCGCCAGCAGCCGACCGGGACAGGGTAGTCGTTTGACTGAAGCTTTCTTT
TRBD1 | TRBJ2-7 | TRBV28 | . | CASTNRGSYEQYF | TGTGCCAGCACCAACAGGGGGTCTTACGAGCAGTACTTC
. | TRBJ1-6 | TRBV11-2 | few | CASRRTHYNSPLHF | TGTGCCAGCAGGCGGACACATTATAATTCACCCCTCCACTTT
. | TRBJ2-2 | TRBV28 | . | CASSLSLGGTGELFF | TGTGCCAGCAGTTTATCCCTAGGGGGTACCGGGGAGCTGTTTTTT
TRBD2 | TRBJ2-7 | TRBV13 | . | CASSLREGRYEQYF | TGTGCCAGCAGCTTAAGGGAGGGCAGATACGAGCAGTACTTC
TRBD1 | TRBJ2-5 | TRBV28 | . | CASSSGQGARLQETQYF | TGTGCCAGCAGTTCGGGACAGGGTGCCAGATTACAAGAGACCCAGTACTTC
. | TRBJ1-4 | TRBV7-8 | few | CASSSRDPNEKLFF | TGTGCCAGCAGCTCCCGGGACCCTAATGAAAAACTGTTTTTT
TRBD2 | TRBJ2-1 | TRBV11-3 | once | CASSPPTSGYNEQFF | TGTGCCAGCAGCCCCCCGACTAGCGGGTACAATGAGCAGTTCTTC
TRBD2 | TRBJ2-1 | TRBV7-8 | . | CASSLALSGRGYNEQFF | TGTGCCAGCAGCTTAGCGCTTAGCGGGAGGGGTTACAATGAGCAGTTCTTC
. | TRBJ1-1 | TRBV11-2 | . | CASSLDPVRVGTEAFF | TGTGCCAGCAGCTTAGATCCAGTCAGGGTGGGCACTGAAGCTTTCTTT
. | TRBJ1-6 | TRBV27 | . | CASTPDRGNSPLHF | TGTGCCAGCACTCCAGATCGGGGTAATTCACCCCTCCACTTT
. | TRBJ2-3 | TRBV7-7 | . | CASSLGAGLAGTDTQYF | TGTGCTAGCAGCTTAGGGGCTGGCCTAGCAGGCACAGATACGCAGTATTTT
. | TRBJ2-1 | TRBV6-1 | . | CASSARRSVGNEQFF | TGTGCCAGCAGTGCGCGGAGGTCGGTTGGGAATGAGCAGTTCTTC
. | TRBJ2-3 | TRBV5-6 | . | CASQGRGWTFSTDTQYF | TGTGCCAGCCAAGGAAGGGGGTGGACTTTTAGCACAGATACGCAGTATTTT
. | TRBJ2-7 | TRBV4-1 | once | CASSSLGGSSSYEQYF | TGCGCCAGCAGCTCTCTTGGGGGGTCGAGCTCCTACGAGCAGTACTTC
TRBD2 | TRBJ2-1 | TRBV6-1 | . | CASSLPGLAGGEQFF | TGTGCCAGCAGTCTACCGGGACTAGCGGGCGGAGAGCAGTTCTTC
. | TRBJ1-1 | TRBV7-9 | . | CASILGTEAFF | TGTGCCAGCATCCTGGGCACTGAAGCTTTCTTT
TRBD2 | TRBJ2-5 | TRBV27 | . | CASSHTLAGGPGETQYF | TGTGCCAGCAGTCACACACTAGCGGGAGGGCCGGGGGAGACCCAGTACTTC
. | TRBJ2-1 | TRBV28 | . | CASSFEGVNEQFF | TGTGCCAGCAGTTTTGAGGGCGTCAATGAGCAGTTCTTC
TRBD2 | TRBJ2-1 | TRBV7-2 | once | CASSLSMGGADNEQFF | TGTGCCAGCAGCTTAAGCATGGGAGGGGCGGACAATGAGCAGTTCTTC
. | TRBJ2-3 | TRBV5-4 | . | CASSLKSLVVTDTQYF | TGTGCCAGCAGCTTGAAGTCCCTAGTAGTTACAGATACGCAGTATTTT
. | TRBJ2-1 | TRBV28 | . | CASSSLGYNEQFF | TGTGCCAGCAGTTCCCTGGGGTACAATGAGCAGTTCTTC